Listed below are T cell receptor beta chains from one sample, sequenced in a study of blood T cell repertoires in COVID-19. Profiled with immunoSEQ multiplex PCR; TCRdb holds only in-frame clones, not every one. The table lists hundreds of thousands of clones, over 75% of them singletons, with roughly 8% in the top ten. Input material: peripheral blood. The receptors stem from an elderly woman with acute or convalescent COVID-19. Both conserved end residues are part of each CDR3. D genes are given only for firm matches. A clone size is listed for some rows: how often the clone was seen (once, few, many), or a class if it is expanded.

.	15	.	TRBV9	TRBJ1-1	TGTGCCAGCAGCGCCCTCGGACACCTAAACACTGAAGCTTTCTTT	CASSALGHLNTEAFF
.	12	few	TRBV5-1	TRBJ1-2	TGCGCCAGCAGCTTGGGACAGTGGGACTACACCTTC	CASSLGQWDYTF
TRBD1	15	.	TRBV7-9	TRBJ2-5	TGTGCCAGCAGCTGGGGGGACAGGGACCAAGAGACCCAGTACTTC	CASSWGDRDQETQYF
.	14	.	TRBV3-1/TRBV3-2	TRBJ1-1	TGTGCCAGCAGCCAAGGCGGGGGGCCCACTGAAGCTTTCTTT	CASSQGGGPTEAFF
TRBD1	16	once	TRBV13	TRBJ2-7	TGTGCCAGCAGCTCCCGACAGGGAAGAGGGCTCGGCGAGCAGTACTTC	CASSSRQGRGLGEQYF
TRBD1	14	.	TRBV30	TRBJ1-1	TGTGCCTGGTCTCGGACAGGGGGAGATACTGAAGCTTTCTTT	CAWSRTGGDTEAFF
.	13	.	TRBV3-1/TRBV3-2	TRBJ1-1	TGTGCCAGCAGCCAAGATTTCGGGACTGAAGCTTTCTTT	CASSQDFGTEAFF
TRBD2	13	.	TRBV28	TRBJ2-7	TGTGCCAGCAGTGGGGGGGGAGCCTACGAGCAGTACTTC	CASSGGGAYEQYF
TRBD1	17	few	TRBV5-4	TRBJ1-1	TGTGCCAGCAGCTCAGGACAGGGTGGGTTAAAGCGAACTGAAGCTTTCTTT	CASSSGQGGLKRTEAFF
.	15	.	TRBV19	TRBJ1-5	TGTGCCACTAGAGGGTGGGGAGCAAACAATCAGCCCCAGCATTTT	CATRGWGANNQPQHF
.	15	.	TRBV3-1/TRBV3-2	TRBJ2-7	TGTGCCAGCAGCCGTACCGTGGGGCTCAACTACGAGCAGTACTTC	CASSRTVGLNYEQYF
.	15	few	TRBV19	TRBJ1-4	TGTGCCAGTAGTATCGACATCGGCGTGGGTGAAAAACTGTTTTTT	CASSIDIGVGEKLFF
TRBD1	15	.	TRBV7-8	TRBJ2-7	TGTGCCAGCAGCTTAGAGTCTCAGGGGGCGTCCGAGCAGTACTTC	CASSLESQGASEQYF
TRBD1	16	.	TRBV7-9	TRBJ2-7	TGTGCCAGCAGCTTAGAGGTGGGACAGGGTCTAAACGAGCAGTACTTC	CASSLEVGQGLNEQYF
.	15	.	TRBV7-9	TRBJ1-1	TGTGCCAGCAGCTTAGGTACAGGGCGATCCACTGAAGCTTTCTTT	CASSLGTGRSTEAFF
TRBD1	13	few	TRBV19	TRBJ1-2	TGTGCCAGTAGCCTCCGGGACAGCTATGGCTACACCTTC	CASSLRDSYGYTF
TRBD2	15	.	TRBV19	TRBJ2-1	TGTGCCAGTAGTCCAAGGACTAGCGGGAGTGGGGAGCAGTTCTTC	CASSPRTSGSGEQFF
TRBD1	12	.	TRBV6-5	TRBJ1-2	TGTGCCAGCAGCGTTGGACAGGATGGCTACACCTTC	CASSVGQDGYTF
TRBD2	14	few	TRBV5-1	TRBJ2-7	TGCGCCAGCAGCTTGGTTAGCGGGGACTACGAGCAGTACTTC	CASSLVSGDYEQYF
TRBD1	15	.	TRBV6-5	TRBJ1-6	TGTGCCAGCAGTTCTGTCCCGGGACAGGGTTCACCCCTCCACTTT	CASSSVPGQGSPLHF
TRBD2	16	.	TRBV24-1	TRBJ2-1	TGTGCCACCAGTGAACCAACAGCGGGAGATATCAATGAGCAGTTCTTC	CATSEPTAGDINEQFF
TRBD1	16	.	TRBV5-4	TRBJ1-6	TGTGCCAGCAGCCGTCAGATAGGACAGGGTTTTTCACCCCTCCACTTT	CASSRQIGQGFSPLHF
.	15	once	TRBV5-4	TRBJ2-5	TGTGCCAGCAGCTCCCCGGACAGTAACCAAGAGACCCAGTACTTC	CASSSPDSNQETQYF
TRBD1	16	.	TRBV23-1	TRBJ2-3	TGCGCCAGCAGTCAACTGTCAGGGGGTCTCACAGATACGCAGTATTTT	CASSQLSGGLTDTQYF
.	12	.	TRBV4-2	TRBJ2-7	TGTGCCAGCAGCCAAGGCGGGATCGCGCAGTACTTC	CASSQGGIAQYF
.	14	few	TRBV5-1	TRBJ1-5	TGCGCCAGCAGCTTGGAGTCAGGGGCTGGGGCCCAGCATTTT	CASSLESGAGAQHF
TRBD1	16	.	TRBV15	TRBJ1-4	TGTGCCACCAGCAGAGATCCGGCAGGGGGCTCTGAAAAACTGTTTTTT	CATSRDPAGGSEKLFF
.	15	.	TRBV27	TRBJ2-7	TGTGCCAGCACCCCCCGGGGGGCGGTCCCCTACGAGCAGTACTTC	CASTPRGAVPYEQYF
.	16	.	TRBV5-1	TRBJ2-3	TGCGCCAGCAGCTTGGATGTAGGTGCGGATACAGATACGCAGTATTTT	CASSLDVGADTDTQYF
TRBD2	12	.	TRBV29-1	TRBJ2-5	TGCAGCTCCGGGGGGGGAACCGAGACCCAGTACTTC	CSSGGGTETQYF
TRBD2	16	.	TRBV5-4	TRBJ2-1	TGTGCCAGCAGCCCGGGACTAGCGGGGGTCAGAGTTGAGCAGTTCTTC	CASSPGLAGVRVEQFF
TRBD1	14	once	TRBV19	TRBJ2-7	TGTGCCAGTAGTAGGGGACAGGGTAACCACGAGCAGTACTTC	CASSRGQGNHEQYF
.	14	.	TRBV3-1/TRBV3-2	TRBJ2-3	TGTGCCAGCAGCCAGGAAAGTCAGGGGGATACGCAGTATTTT	CASSQESQGDTQYF
.	15	.	TRBV6-1	TRBJ1-2	TGTGCCAGCAGTGAAGCGGCCAACTCAGGATATGGCTACACCTTC	CASSEAANSGYGYTF
.	14	.	TRBV25-1	TRBJ1-1	TGTGCCAGCCGAAGCGGGACCGCAAACACTGAAGCTTTCTTT	CASRSGTANTEAFF
TRBD1	15	.	TRBV5-1	TRBJ2-7	TGCGCCAGCAGCGGGCTGACAGGGGGCTGGAACGAGCAGTACTTC	CASSGLTGGWNEQYF
.	14	.	TRBV5-1	TRBJ1-1	TGCGCCAGCAGCTTATTGCAGGGTGGGACTGAAGCTTTCTTT	CASSLLQGGTEAFF
TRBD1	14	.	TRBV7-9	TRBJ1-1	TGTGCCAGCAGCAGACACAGGGGGGAAGATGAAGCTTTCTTT	CASSRHRGEDEAFF
.	13	.	TRBV28	TRBJ1-5	TGTGCCAGCAGGAAACAGGGAGATCAGCCCCAGCATTTT	CASRKQGDQPQHF
.	14	once	TRBV2	TRBJ1-5	TGTGCCAGCAATTGGGCGCAGGGTCGTCAGCCCCAGCATTTT	CASNWAQGRQPQHF
.	15	.	TRBV5-1	TRBJ2-3	TGCGCCAGCAGCCTCGGGACTGTGAGCACAGATACGCAGTATTTT	CASSLGTVSTDTQYF
.	16	.	TRBV6-5	TRBJ1-1	TGTGCCAGCAGTTACAGCTCGGACACCCTGGGGACTGAAGCTTTCTTT	CASSYSSDTLGTEAFF
.	15	.	TRBV5-5	TRBJ2-3	TGTGCCAGCATCAACACTCGGAGCAGCACAGATACGCAGTATTTT	CASINTRSSTDTQYF
.	14	.	TRBV6-4	TRBJ1-3	TGTGCCAGCAACAGGGTTCATCCTGGAAACACCATATATTTT	CASNRVHPGNTIYF
.	12	many	TRBV11-2	TRBJ1-6	TGTGCCAGCAGCTTAGTAAATTCACCCCTCCACTTT	CASSLVNSPLHF
.	13	.	TRBV2	TRBJ1-2	TGTGCCAGCATGGGCAGATTGTTTTTTGGCTACACCTTC	CASMGRLFFGYTF
TRBD1	17	.	TRBV14	TRBJ2-5	TGTGCCAGCAGCCAAGAAAACCGGGCAGGGGGCCAAGAGACCCAGTACTTC	CASSQENRAGGQETQYF
TRBD1	14	.	TRBV7-9	TRBJ1-2	TGTGCCAGCAGCCCCTCCGGGACAGGCTATGGCTACACCTTC	CASSPSGTGYGYTF